A selection of T cell receptor beta chains follows, all from one sample in a study of beta chain features in type 1 diabetes. The table came from immunoSEQ multiplex PCR; TCRdb's copy has only in-frame clones and leaves some out. The data hold about 240,000 clones, with about 30% observed a single time. What was sequenced was central memory CD4+ T cells from blood. The receptors derive from a man aged 30 to 39 in good health. Each CDR3 is given with its conserved first and last residue. D genes are given only for firm matches. Clone size is shown for a subset of rows, as once, few, many or a class of expanded clone.

DNA,CDR3,D,V,size,J
TGTGCCAGCAGCCCCCGAGGGAGCGGAGGGATATACAATGAGCAGTTCTTC,CASSPRGSGGIYNEQFF,.,TRBV7-9,.,TRBJ2-1
TGTGCCAGCAGCCCCGGGACAGTGAGCAATCAGCCCCAGCATTTT,CASSPGTVSNQPQHF,TRBD1,TRBV28,.,TRBJ1-5
TGTGCCAGCAGTTTAAACGACCAGGGTTACACTGAAGCTTTCTTT,CASSLNDQGYTEAFF,.,TRBV28,.,TRBJ1-1
TGCAGCGTTGAAGTTAGCAGCGACTCCTACAATGAGCAGTTCTTC,CSVEVSSDSYNEQFF,.,TRBV29-1,.,TRBJ2-1
TGTGCCAGCTCACCACGGGCCGAGGGCTACACCTTC,CASSPRAEGYTF,.,TRBV18,once,TRBJ1-2
TGTGCCAGCACGGGATCCTACAATGAGCAGTTCTTC,CASTGSYNEQFF,.,TRBV28,once,TRBJ2-1
TGTGCCACCTCCCGACAGGGGAAAGAGACCCAGTACTTC,CATSRQGKETQYF,TRBD1,TRBV27,.,TRBJ2-5
TGTGCCTGGAGACGGGGAGAAAAACACTATGGCTACACCTTC,CAWRRGEKHYGYTF,.,TRBV30,few,TRBJ1-2
TGTGCCAGCAGCAACACAGGGAGATTAAAAGAGACCCAGTACTTC,CASSNTGRLKETQYF,.,TRBV13,.,TRBJ2-5
TGTGCCAGCAGCGTAGAAGGTGGAAGCTACAATGAGCAGTTCTTC,CASSVEGGSYNEQFF,.,TRBV9,few,TRBJ2-1
TGTGCCAGCAGTTTTTTACAGGGGAACACTGAAGCTTTCTTT,CASSFLQGNTEAFF,.,TRBV28,.,TRBJ1-1
TGTGCCAGCAGTCCCGGGACTAGCGGGGGGCCTTGGGATACGCAGTATTTT,CASSPGTSGGPWDTQYF,TRBD2,TRBV2,.,TRBJ2-3
TGCGCCAGCAGTGAACGACAGAACAATGAGCAGTTCTTC,CASSERQNNEQFF,.,TRBV10-1,few,TRBJ2-1
TGTGCCTGGAGTCGGGGGCTGGACACTGAAGCTTTCTTT,CAWSRGLDTEAFF,.,TRBV30,.,TRBJ1-1
TGCAGCGTTGGCCTCACTCGGGGCGGTCAGCCCCAGCATTTT,CSVGLTRGGQPQHF,.,TRBV29-1,few,TRBJ1-5
TGTGCCAGCAGTGAGTTTCCCGGGGCCAACGTCCTGACTTTC,CASSEFPGANVLTF,.,TRBV2,few,TRBJ2-6
TGCGCATGTGGGACAGATAGCGGTAATCAGCCCCAGCATTTT,CACGTDSGNQPQHF,TRBD1,TRBV29-1,.,TRBJ1-5
TGCAGCGTTCCCAGGGGGAGCTCCTACAATGAGCAGTTCTTC,CSVPRGSSYNEQFF,TRBD1,TRBV29-1,.,TRBJ2-1
TGCAGCGTCCTAAGTCGGACTGAAGCTTTCTTT,CSVLSRTEAFF,.,TRBV29-1,.,TRBJ1-1
TGTGCCAGCAGTTTGCAGGGAAGAGATGCAGATACGCAGTATTTT,CASSLQGRDADTQYF,.,TRBV28,.,TRBJ2-3
TGTGCCAGCAGCCAAAAGCTGGGGGGCGGTCAGCCCCAGCATTTT,CASSQKLGGGQPQHF,.,TRBV4-2,.,TRBJ1-5
TGTGCCAGCAGGGATACTTCTGGGGCCAACGTCCTGACTTTC,CASRDTSGANVLTF,.,TRBV28,many,TRBJ2-6
TGTGCCAGCAGGAGGGGATCGGTCGGGGAGCTGTTTTTT,CASRRGSVGELFF,.,TRBV6-6,few,TRBJ2-2
TGTGCCAGCAGACTGGGACAGACATTCACAGATACGCAGTATTTT,CASRLGQTFTDTQYF,TRBD1,TRBV28,many,TRBJ2-3
TGTGCCAGCAGTTACATGGGTACAGATACGCAGTATTTT,CASSYMGTDTQYF,.,TRBV6-6,.,TRBJ2-3
TGTGCCAGCAGCTTAGGCCGAGGTAGCGGGAGATCTGAGCAGTTCTTC,CASSLGRGSGRSEQFF,TRBD2,TRBV13,few,TRBJ2-1
TGCAGCCAGGACAGGGCCACAGATACGCAGTATTTT,CSQDRATDTQYF,TRBD1,TRBV29-1,few,TRBJ2-3
TGTGCCAGCAGTTCCAGTACAGGGAATCGTCAGCCCCAGCATTTT,CASSSSTGNRQPQHF,.,TRBV28,once,TRBJ1-5
TGCGCCAGCAGCAGGACAGGGGGCGCAACTGCAATGAACACTGAAGCTTTCTTT,CASSRTGGATAMNTEAFF,TRBD1,TRBV5-1,few,TRBJ1-1
TGTGCCAGCAGTGAAGTATTCGTATTCGAGCAGTACTTC,CASSEVFVFEQYF,.,TRBV6-1,.,TRBJ2-7
TGTGCCAGCAGTGAGGGTACGACACACCGCTATGGCTACACCTTC,CASSEGTTHRYGYTF,.,TRBV25-1,.,TRBJ1-2
TGTGCCAGCAAGCTATCACTTGAGGCTAACTATGGCTACACCTTC,CASKLSLEANYGYTF,.,TRBV7-2,few,TRBJ1-2
TGTGCCAGTATGACACAAGCGGGAGGGATTTACAATGAGCAGTTCTTC,CASMTQAGGIYNEQFF,TRBD2,TRBV28,.,TRBJ2-1
TGCGCCAGCAGCCAAGAGAGGGGTACAGGGGCTGCGACCCAGTACTTC,CASSQERGTGAATQYF,TRBD1,TRBV4-3,.,TRBJ2-5
TGTGCCAGCAGCCACCAGGGGGCGGGTGAGCAGTTCTTC,CASSHQGAGEQFF,TRBD1,TRBV5-4,few,TRBJ2-1
TGTGCCAGCAGCCTGGGAGGTTCTAATGAAAAACTGTTTTTT,CASSLGGSNEKLFF,.,TRBV7-2,few,TRBJ1-4
TGTGCCAGCAGGGACAGGGCGTATGAGCAGTTCTTC,CASRDRAYEQFF,TRBD1,TRBV6-5,.,TRBJ2-1
TGCGCCAGCAGCCCTAAAGAGACCCAGTACTTC,CASSPKETQYF,.,TRBV5-1,few,TRBJ2-5
TGCGCCAGCAGGTCGACTGGGGCCAACGTCCTGACTTTC,CASRSTGANVLTF,.,TRBV5-1,.,TRBJ2-6
TGTGCCAGCAGCTTAGCGGGGGCTGTGCAGTACTTC,CASSLAGAVQYF,.,TRBV7-2,.,TRBJ2-7
TGTGCCAGCAGCGCAACTAGCGGGGGAGAGACCCAGTACTTC,CASSATSGGETQYF,TRBD2,TRBV9,.,TRBJ2-5
TGTGCCAGCGACCCGGAGGGGGAGGGGGAGCAGTACTTC,CASDPEGEGEQYF,.,TRBV7-9,few,TRBJ2-7
TGTGCCAGCAGTTCTATGCTAGCGGTTAGCACAGATACGCAGTATTTT,CASSSMLAVSTDTQYF,TRBD2,TRBV6-5,few,TRBJ2-3
TGTGCCAGCAGTGAATACAAGTCCTATGGCTACACCTTC,CASSEYKSYGYTF,.,TRBV6-1,few,TRBJ1-2
TGTGCCAGTAGCGGGGGGCGTAATGAGCAGTTCTTC,CASSGGRNEQFF,TRBD2,TRBV2,.,TRBJ2-1
TGTGCCAGCAGCTTAGCCTGGAATCAAAATGAGCAGTTCTTC,CASSLAWNQNEQFF,.,TRBV7-2,many,TRBJ2-1
TGCGCCAGCAGTGTGGACTTAGACCAAGAGACCCAGTACTTC,CASSVDLDQETQYF,.,TRBV10-2,once,TRBJ2-5
TGTGCCAGCAGCCCGGAGCGGGCCTACCTCTACAATGAGCAGTTCTTC,CASSPERAYLYNEQFF,.,TRBV7-9,few,TRBJ2-1
TGTGCCAGCAGCTTCTCATCCTACAATGAGCAGTTCTTC,CASSFSSYNEQFF,.,TRBV7-9,.,TRBJ2-1
TGTGCCAGCAGTTTATCAGTCGGACTAGCCAAAAACATTCAGTACTTC,CASSLSVGLAKNIQYF,.,TRBV28,few,TRBJ2-4